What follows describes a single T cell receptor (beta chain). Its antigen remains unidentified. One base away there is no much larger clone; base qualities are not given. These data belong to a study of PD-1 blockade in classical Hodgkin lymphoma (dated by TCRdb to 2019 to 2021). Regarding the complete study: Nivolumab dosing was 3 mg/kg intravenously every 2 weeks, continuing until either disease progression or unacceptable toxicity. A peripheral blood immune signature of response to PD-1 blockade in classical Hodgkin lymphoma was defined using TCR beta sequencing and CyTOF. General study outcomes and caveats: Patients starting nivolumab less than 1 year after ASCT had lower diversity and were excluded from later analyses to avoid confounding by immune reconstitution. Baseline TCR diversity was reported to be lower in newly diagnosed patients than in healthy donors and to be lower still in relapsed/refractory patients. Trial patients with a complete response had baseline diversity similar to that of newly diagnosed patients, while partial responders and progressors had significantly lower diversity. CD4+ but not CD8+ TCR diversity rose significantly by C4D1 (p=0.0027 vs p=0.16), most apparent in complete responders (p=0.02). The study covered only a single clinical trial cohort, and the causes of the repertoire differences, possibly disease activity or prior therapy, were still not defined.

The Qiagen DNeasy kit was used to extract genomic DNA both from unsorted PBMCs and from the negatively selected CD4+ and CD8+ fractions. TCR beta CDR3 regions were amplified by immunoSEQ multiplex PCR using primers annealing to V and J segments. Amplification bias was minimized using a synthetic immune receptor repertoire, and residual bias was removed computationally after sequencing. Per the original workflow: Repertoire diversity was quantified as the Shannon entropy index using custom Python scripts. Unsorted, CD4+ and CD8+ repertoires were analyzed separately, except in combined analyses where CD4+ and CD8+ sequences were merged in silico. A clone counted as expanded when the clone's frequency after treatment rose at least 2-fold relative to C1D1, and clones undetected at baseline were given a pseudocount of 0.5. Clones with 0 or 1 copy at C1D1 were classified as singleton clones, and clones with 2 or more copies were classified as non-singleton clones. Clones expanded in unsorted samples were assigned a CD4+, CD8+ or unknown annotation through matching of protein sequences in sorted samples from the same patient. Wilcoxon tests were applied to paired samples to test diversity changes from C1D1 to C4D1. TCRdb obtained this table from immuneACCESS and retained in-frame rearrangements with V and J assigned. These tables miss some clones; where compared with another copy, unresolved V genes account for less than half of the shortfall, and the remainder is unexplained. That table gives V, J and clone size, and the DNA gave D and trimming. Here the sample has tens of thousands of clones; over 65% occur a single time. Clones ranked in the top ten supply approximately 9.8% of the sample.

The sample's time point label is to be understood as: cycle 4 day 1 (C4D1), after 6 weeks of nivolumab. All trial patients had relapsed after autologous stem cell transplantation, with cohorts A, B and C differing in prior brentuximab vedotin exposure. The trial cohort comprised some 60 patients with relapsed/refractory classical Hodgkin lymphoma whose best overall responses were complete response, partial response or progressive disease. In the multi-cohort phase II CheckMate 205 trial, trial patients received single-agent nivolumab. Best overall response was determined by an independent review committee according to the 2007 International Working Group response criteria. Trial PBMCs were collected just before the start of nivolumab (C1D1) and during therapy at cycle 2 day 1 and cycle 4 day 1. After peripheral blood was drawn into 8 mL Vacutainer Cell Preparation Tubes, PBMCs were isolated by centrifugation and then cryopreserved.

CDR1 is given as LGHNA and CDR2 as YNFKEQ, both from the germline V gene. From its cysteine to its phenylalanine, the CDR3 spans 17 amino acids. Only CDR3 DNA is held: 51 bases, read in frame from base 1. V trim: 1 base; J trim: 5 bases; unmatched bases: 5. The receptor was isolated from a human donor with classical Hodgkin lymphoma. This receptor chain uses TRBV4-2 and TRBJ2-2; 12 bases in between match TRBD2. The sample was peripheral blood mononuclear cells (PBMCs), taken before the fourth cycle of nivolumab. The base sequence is TGTGCCAGCAGCCAAGCGCTAGCGGGGGGGCCGACCGGGGAGCTGTTTTTT. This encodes CASSQALAGGPTGELFF.